The T cell receptor (beta chain) under discussion was sequenced for a study of shared clonotypes between healthy human individuals (dated by TCRdb to between 2020 and 2021). For context, the study as a whole: A couple of women and a few men aged 18 to 49 years were included in the cohort. For each donor, CD4 naive and CD4 memory were each given three plates, CD8 naive was given two plates, and CD8 memory was given one plate. Blood TCR repertoires of roughly 5 healthy adults were deeply sequenced to estimate repertoire size and the extent of clonotype sharing between individuals. Libraries were prepared and TCR repertoires were sequenced by different laboratories using diverse techniques, in order to increase sequencing depth and limit assay-specific biases. Leukapheresis yielded between about 0.94 and 9 billion PBMCs per donor.

Regarding this clone: The target of this receptor is not known. The input lacks base qualities; no much larger clone sits a single base away.

Using the deep immunoSEQ assay, TCR CDR3 regions were amplified from genomic DNA by multiplex PCR. For each cell subset, the extracted genomic DNA was distributed evenly across all wells of several immunoSEQ 96-well plates, and each plate served as one replicate. For sorted subsets, about 200 ng genomic DNA, equal to 25,000 to 35,000 T cell genomes, was loaded into each replicate PCR. Purified libraries were measured with a Qubit 3.0 fluorometer, size-checked on a Bioanalyzer 2100, and measured again with the KAPA Library Quantification kit. Every immunoSEQ 96-well plate was sequenced on a dedicated single-read 150-cycle Illumina NextSeq 550 flow cell. The authors processed their data as follows. The immunoSEQ output contained only junctional sequences without quality scores, so filtering could not match that applied to full-length reads. Sequences were annotated with PyIR, a Python wrapper for IgBLAST v1.9, using IMGT germline references to assign V/J genes and CDR3. Reads were filtered out if the reads had weak V/J assignments (E-value above 1e-6), no CDR3, stop codons, out-of-frame junctions, or ambiguous translated residues. A V3J clonotype was defined by an identical inferred V gene, J gene, and CDR3 amino acid sequence. To compute the percentage overlap between repertoires, the number of shared unique clonotypes was divided by the size of the smaller repertoire. RTK rarefaction, the Chao1 estimator, and Recon v2.1 estimates of unobserved clonotypes were used to assess repertoire richness. Generation probabilities for all TCRbeta clonotypes obtained by the gDNA method from four donors were computed using OLGA. TCRdb obtained this table from immuneACCESS and retained in-frame rearrangements with V and J assigned. These tables miss some clones; where compared with another copy, unresolved V genes account for less than half of the shortfall, and the remainder is unexplained. V and J calls and clone size come straight from that table; D and trimming were deduced from the DNA. The sample table lists about 710,000 clones, 72% of them with a count of one. The leading ten clones occupy about 1.7% of the sample.

Beyond this particular receptor, the publication reports: Sharing across a few donors was observed for around 5% of naive CD4, over 3% of naive CD8, 2.3% of memory CD4, and around 0.4% of memory CD8 clonotypes. Only blood was sampled, and tissue TCR repertoires likely differ from those in blood. Compared with non-shared clonotypes, the clonotypes found in all four sorted-subset donors had higher generation probabilities. Because the study included only a small number of donors, the genetic and exposure-history diversity represented was limited. Rarefaction of sorted-subset datasets indicated incomplete sequencing despite the large sequencing depth. Pairwise subsampling led to the expectation that sequencing depth would affect the degree of clonotype sharing among donors. Naive subsets generally had larger estimated clonotype richness than memory subsets did.

Donors were healthy HIV-negative adults with no recently reported acute infections or vaccinations. Every donor was a Caucasian adult residing in Nashville, Tennessee, USA. Magnetic negative selection was used to enrich CD4+ T cells, after which naive cells were positively selected on CD45RA and the negative fraction became the memory subset. Blood was collected by leukapheresis, and PBMCs were isolated by Ficoll-Histopaque density gradient centrifugation and then cryopreserved in liquid nitrogen vapor phase. Purity and quantity of every magnetically sorted T cell population were checked by analytical flow cytometry. Each sorted fraction had its genomic DNA isolated and then quantified by UV absorbance on a Nanodrop 2000c. This sequence was found in a woman aged 25 to 39 in good health. The sequenced sample was memory CD4+ T cells sorted from blood. Interpreted using the paper, the cell subset or site label stands for: CD45RA-negative fraction.

Read as DNA, the sequence is TGTGCCAGCAGACCTTCCGGAGTTCGGTGGAATACAGATACGCAGTATTTT. Its protein product is CASRPSGVRWNTDTQYF. The chain employs TRBV27 and TRBJ2-3; the D gene lacks a confident call. The germline V gene (reference sequence) supplies CDR1 MNHEY and CDR2 SMNVEV. V is clipped by 6 bases and J by 3 bases, and the sequence between their germline boundaries is 22 bases long. The CDR3 has 17 amino acids, counting the end cysteine and phenylalanine. Here the CDR3 DNA is all that survives: 51 bases in frame from base 1.